What follows describes a single TCR beta chain. What it recognizes is unknown. At the DNA level, this CDR3 is encoded by other sequences in the same sample as well. This record belongs to a study of memory CD4+ T cells and cytomegalovirus serostatus. The sort gate was single viable CD3+CD4+CD8-CD45RO+ cells for memory CD4+ T cells. The V gene's germline CDR1 is GTSNPN and CDR2 SVGIG (reference sequence). There are 14 residues in the CDR3. V was trimmed by 2 bases and J by 4 bases, leaving 12 bases between them. The study's findings and limits: Each of 65 to 70 CMV-associated TCRbeta sequences occurred in one to five individuals.

The data were produced by immunoSEQ multiplex PCR, yet TCRdb's version contains in-frame clones alone and is incomplete. The data contain about 50,000 clones, 60% to 85% of them singletons. V is TRBV30 and J is TRBJ1-3; no clear D. Sequenced input: memory CD4+ T cells from blood. This receptor was identified in an adult in good health and CMV-seronegative. The CDR3 protein is CAWSLERSGNTIYF. The CDR3 DNA reads as TGTGCCTGGAGTTTGGAGCGGTCAGGAAACACCATATATTTT. The whole variable domain, filled in from reference TRBV30 and TRBJ1-3, reads SQTIHQWPATLVQPVGSPLSLECTVEGTSNPNLYWYRQAAGRGLQLLFYSVGIGQISSEVPQNLSASRPQDRQFILSSKKLLLSDSGFYLCAWSLERSGNTIYFGEGSWLTVV.